The 15 T cell receptor beta chains given below trace back to one sample, sequenced in a study of human T cells and chemical hapten exposure. From the RACE reads, TCRdb called clonotypes with MiXCR, one entry per CDR3 protein. The sample lists 200,000 to 300,000 distinct CDR3 sequences, more than 6.5% seen once, with about 2.1% in the top ten. Noted time point: pre-sensitization, week 0. Regarding treatment: therapeutic diphenylcyclopropenone sensitization with weekly scalp DPC. The sample here was whole blood, taken in connection with sensitization to the hapten diphenylcyclopropenone (DPC). These TCRs come from a woman aged 40 to 55 with alopecia areata. Some clones in this sample may be carry-over from other donors' samples.

This clonotype was seen more than once but under ten times. V usage is TRBV20-1 and J usage is TRBJ1-2; D might be TRBD1 (5 bases). Trimming pared 3 bases from V and 5 bases from J, leaving 13 bases between. This CDR3 spans 13 amino acids. Germline CDR1 and CDR2: DFQATT and SNEGSKA (reference sequence). The CDR3, as DNA: TGCAGTGCTAGCCAGGGCGGGAGTTATGGCTACACCTTC. Translating it yields CSASQGGSYGYTF.

This clonotype has only a few counts. The CDR3 sequence is CASRGGLSPLHF. The CDR3 bases are TGTGCCAGCAGGGGGGGCCTCTCACCCCTCCACTTT. The V call is TRBV12-3 or TRBV12-4, the J call TRBJ1-6; TRBD1 is a possible D gene (6 bases). Between the trimmed V and J ends, which lost 6 bases and 10 bases, there was a span of 10 bases. There are 12 residues in the CDR3.

The CDR3 region has the DNA TGCGCCAGCAGCTTGAGCGGGACGCACTCCTACAATGAGCAGTTCTTC. Protein product: CASSLSGTHSYNEQFF. The chain recombines TRBV5-1 with TRBJ2-1; 7 nucleotides match TRBD2. This CDR3 contains 16 residues. Germline V CDR1 and CDR2: SGHRS, YFSETQ. V was pared by 1 base and J by 0 bases, with 4 bases of the junction left unmatched.

This clonotype was detected only a few times. This chain links TRBV2 with TRBJ2-7, with no clear D. Germline CDR1 SNHLY, CDR2 FYNNEI. The length of the CDR3 is 14 residues. Deletions cut 3 bases from V and 2 bases from J, with 11 bases between. DNA for the CDR3: TGTGCCAGCAGTGAGAACACGGGCACCTACGAGCAGTACTTC. This codes for CASSENTGTYEQYF.

This clonotype was found a few times. V and J are TRBV12-3 or TRBV12-4 and TRBJ1-3; 7 bases agree with TRBD1. The J segment lost 2 bases and the V segment lost 5 bases, leaving 9 bases of the junction unmatched. This CDR3 spans 16 amino acids. CDR3 nucleotide sequence: TGTGCCAGCAGTCCCGCGACGACAGGGACTGGAAACACCATATATTTT. As protein: CASSPATTGTGNTIYF.

V gene TRBV21-1 combines with J gene TRBJ2-1; TRBD2, the table's D call, was not compared with the DNA. TRBV21-1 is annotated as a pseudogene. This CDR3 region has 17 residues. The CDR3 reads CASSKDGGASGHNEQFF. The DNA of the CDR3 is TGTGCCAGCAGCAAAGATGGTGGGGCTAGCGGACACAATGAGCAGTTCTTC.

This clonotype has just a few counts. J is TRBJ2-2 and V is TRBV6-5; D gene unclear. V shed 6 bases and J shed 4 bases, with 9 bases lying between them. Germline-derived CDR1 and CDR2 are MNHEY and SVGAGI. The CDR3 loop spans 13 amino acids. The CDR3 loop reads CASRPDSTGELFF. DNA of the CDR3: TGTGCCAGCAGGCCCGATTCCACCGGGGAGCTGTTTTTT.

The rearrangement uses TRBV7-3 and TRBJ2-1; D is perhaps TRBD1 or TRBD2 (5 bases each). The CDR3 consists of 15 residues. The V end was cut by 0 bases, the J end by 6 bases, with 12 bases between. Germline-derived CDR1 and CDR2 are SGHTA and FQGTGA. As DNA, the CDR3 is TGTGCCAGCAGCTTAACCGGGGCCGGAGGCAATGAGCAGTTCTTC. Translation: CASSLTGAGGNEQFF.

The chain couples TRBV5-1 to TRBJ1-5; D unresolved. Trimming left V 0 bases short and J 1 base short, with 5 bases between. Per germline, CDR1 SGHRS and CDR2 YFSETQ. The CDR3 loop spans 14 amino acids. This CDR3 is CASSLGESNQPQHF. The CDR3 coding sequence is TGCGCCAGCAGCTTGGGGGAGAGCAATCAGCCCCAGCATTTT.

This clonotype occurred a few times. The chain combines TRBV9 with TRBJ1-3; D may be TRBD1 (5 bases). The V gene's germline CDR1 is SGDLS and CDR2 YYNGEE. CDR3 length: 16 residues. V lost 0 bases and J lost 4, with 14 bases in between. DNA of the CDR3: TGTGCCAGCAGCGTAGATGGGACGGATCTAGGAAACACCATATATTTT. Translating gives CASSVDGTDLGNTIYF.

This clonotype was counted ten times or more. The chain couples TRBV6-2 or TRBV6-3 to TRBJ2-4; D not resolved. The germline V and J ends were trimmed by 5 bases and 0 bases, with 8 bases remaining between them. Germline V lookup: CDR1 MNHEY, CDR2 SVGEGT. The CDR3 covers 14 residues. The CDR3 is CASSGVLAKNIQYF. Written as DNA, the CDR3 is TGTGCCAGCAGTGGGGTTCTAGCCAAAAACATTCAGTACTTC.

A few counts support this clonotype. The chain couples TRBV11-3 to TRBJ2-2, with D possibly being TRBD2 (6 bases). Germline CDR1 reads SGHNT; CDR2 reads YENEEA. This CDR3 spans 15 amino acids. V was clipped by 1 base and J by 5 bases, with 11 bases between them. The CDR3 loop is CASSLGGSGTGELFF. CDR3 nucleotides: TGTGCCAGCAGCTTAGGGGGTAGCGGAACCGGGGAGCTGTTTTTT.

Ten or more counts support this clonotype. V usage is TRBV7-6 and J usage is TRBJ2-5, with 7 bases identical to TRBD1. This CDR3 is built from 14 residues. J lost 1 base, V lost 5 bases, and 4 bases had no gene match. From germline, CDR1 is SGHVS and CDR2 FNYEAQ. CDR3 sequence reads: CASSITGVQETQYF. The CDR3 DNA is TGTGCCAGCAGCATAACAGGGGTCCAAGAGACCCAGTACTTC.

This clonotype was seen a few times. The chain links TRBV15 to TRBJ1-1; D unclear. CDR1 and CDR2 (germline): LNHNV, YYDKDF (reference sequence). Between the trimmed V and J ends, which lost 0 bases and 4 bases, there was a span of 9 bases. CDR3 length equals 14 residues. The CDR3 sequence: CATSRDDISTEAFF. CDR3 DNA sequence: TGTGCCACCAGCAGAGATGATATAAGCACTGAAGCTTTCTTT.

This chain links TRBV12-3 or TRBV12-4 with TRBJ1-5, with D unresolved. The CDR3 totals 13 residues. V was pared by 5 bases and J by 5 bases, with 10 bases between. Here the CDR3 reads CASSPQLDQPQHF. The DNA for the CDR3 is TGTGCCAGCAGTCCACAATTGGATCAGCCCCAGCATTTT.